One and the same sample provided the 5 T cell receptor beta chains below, sequenced in a study of OX40 agonist ivuxolimab in advanced cancers. Measured with immunoSEQ multiplex PCR; TCRdb has only the in-frame clones, and not every one. The repertoire holds 20,000 or so clones, more than 75% seen once, with about 10% in the top ten. The sample consisted of CD4+ or CD8+ T cells sorted from blood, taken in a trial of the OX40 agonist ivuxolimab. The source is an adult with an advanced solid tumor such as melanoma, head and neck, liver or kidney cancer.

The V and J genes are TRBV11-2 and TRBJ2-7; no reliable D call. The germline V gene has CDR1 SGHAT and CDR2 FQNNGV. CDR3 size: 13 residues. Between the trimmed V and J ends, which lost 3 bases and 0 bases, there was a span of 6 bases. Here the CDR3 DNA reads TGTGCCAGCAGCTTCTCGAACTCCTACGAGCAGTACTTC. Protein product: CASSFSNSYEQYF.

The chain uses TRBV7-9 and TRBJ2-7, with 10 bases lining up with TRBD2. The CDR3 totals 15 residues. CDR1 is SEHNR, CDR2 FQNEAQ, per germline (reference sequence). The V gene end was trimmed by 1 base and the J gene end by 4 bases; junction bases not matched to a gene: 4. The CDR3 reads CASSLVSSGGYEQYF. CDR3 DNA sequence: TGTGCCAGCAGCTTAGTCTCTAGCGGGGGATACGAGCAGTACTTC.

The genes are TRBV29-1 and TRBJ2-7; D not certain. The CDR3 is 13 residues long. Trimming cost V 7 bases and J 3 bases, with 16 bases left between them. Germline V gene lookup returns CDR1 SQVTM and CDR2 ANQGSEA. CDR3: CSARVSGSYEQYF. For the CDR3, the DNA is TGCAGCGCAAGGGTTTCGGGTAGCTACGAGCAGTACTTC.

The chain recombines TRBV5-1 with TRBJ2-1, with a weak D call TRBD2 (7 bases). The germline gives CDR1 SGHRS, CDR2 YFSETQ. The CDR3 runs 15 residues. Deletions cut 6 bases from V and 3 bases from J, with 16 bases between. CDR3 DNA sequence: TGCGCCAGCAACGAGCGGGACAAACTCTACAATGAGCAGTTCTTC. Its translation: CASNERDKLYNEQFF.

The chain couples TRBV2 to TRBJ1-2; D perhaps matches TRBD1 (5 bases). This CDR3 region has 12 residues. V shed 6 bases and J shed 5 bases, with 10 bases lying between them. The germline V gene has CDR1 SNHLY and CDR2 FYNNEI. The CDR3: CASRGTSYGYTF. CDR3 nucleotides: TGTGCCAGCAGGGGGACCTCGTATGGCTACACCTTC.